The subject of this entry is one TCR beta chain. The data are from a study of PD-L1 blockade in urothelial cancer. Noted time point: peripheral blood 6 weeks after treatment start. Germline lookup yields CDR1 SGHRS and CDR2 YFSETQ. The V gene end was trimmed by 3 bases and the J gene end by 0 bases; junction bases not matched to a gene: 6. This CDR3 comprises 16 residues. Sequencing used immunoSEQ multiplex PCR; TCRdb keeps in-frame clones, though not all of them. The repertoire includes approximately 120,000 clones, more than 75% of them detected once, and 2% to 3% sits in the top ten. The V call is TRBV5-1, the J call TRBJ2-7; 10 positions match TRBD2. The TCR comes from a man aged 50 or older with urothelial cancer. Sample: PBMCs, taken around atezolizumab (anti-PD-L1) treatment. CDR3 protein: CASSYSSGSPSYEQYF. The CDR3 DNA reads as TGCGCCAGCAGCTACTCTAGCGGGAGCCCCTCCTACGAGCAGTACTTC. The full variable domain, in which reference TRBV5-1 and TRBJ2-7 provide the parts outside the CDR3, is KAGVTQTPRYLIKTRGQQVTLSCSPISGHRSVSWYQQTPGQGLQFLFEYFSETQRNKGNFPGRFSGRQFSNSRSEMNVSTLELGDSALYLCASSYSSGSPSYEQYFGPGTRLTVT.